These 18 T cell receptor beta chains were sequenced from one sample in a study of patients and donors after allogeneic stem cell transplantation. MiXCR, run by TCRdb on the RT-PCR reads, gives a single entry per CDR3 protein. The sample includes over 150,000 distinct CDR3 sequences, less than 45% of them seen just once. The sequenced sample consisted of blood, either unsorted or a sorted T cell fraction (not recorded which). Every receptor here comes from a human donor who was either an allogeneic HSCT recipient or a stem cell or donor lymphocyte infusion donor (not recorded which). It is not recorded whose cells these are; they may come from a transplant donor.

V is TRBV3-1 and J is TRBJ2-7; D may correspond to TRBD1 or TRBD2 (5 bases each). CDR1 LGHDT and CDR2 YNNKEL come from the germline V gene (reference sequence). The germline V and J ends were trimmed by 3 bases and 2 bases, with 14 bases remaining between them. The CDR3 totals 15 residues. The CDR3 reads CASSQKGQGAYEQYF. DNA for the CDR3: TGTGCCAGCAGCCAGAAAGGCCAGGGAGCCTACGAGCAGTACTTC.

The CDR3 sequence: CASSLAANYGYTF. The CDR3 nucleotides are TGTGCCAGCAGCCTGGCGGCAAACTATGGCTACACCTTC. The rearrangement uses TRBV7-9 and TRBJ1-2; D not certain. CDR3 length equals 13 residues. The V gene's germline CDR1 is SEHNR and CDR2 FQNEAQ (reference sequence). V lost 5 bases and J lost 2, with 9 bases in between.

The V and J genes are TRBV10-3 and TRBJ2-5; D may be TRBD1 (5 bases). Per germline, CDR1 ENHRY and CDR2 SYGVKD. This CDR3 has 15 amino acids. Trimming took off 0 bases at V and 1 base at J, with 9 bases between the two ends. This CDR3 reads CAISESKDIQETQYF. The CDR3 coding sequence is TGTGCCATCAGTGAGTCGAAGGACATCCAAGAGACCCAGTACTTC.

The chain uses TRBV20-1 and TRBJ2-3, with TRBD2 identical over 10 bases. The CDR3 covers 14 residues. The germline V gene encodes CDR1 DFQATT and CDR2 SNEGSKA (reference sequence). V gave up 6 bases and J gave up 1 base; unmatched junction bases: 4. The CDR3 nucleotides read TGCAGTGCCTACGGGACTAGCGGCACAGATACGCAGTATTTT. Amino acids: CSAYGTSGTDTQYF.

The chain is built from TRBV28 and TRBJ1-5; unclear D gene. The CDR3 loop spans 11 amino acids. With 4 bases removed from V and 9 bases from J, the gap between germline ends came to 7 bases. Germline V gene lookup returns CDR1 MDHEN and CDR2 SYDVKM. The CDR3: CASSSFGPQHF. The CDR3 DNA reads as TGTGCCAGCAGTTCCTTTGGGCCCCAGCATTTT.

The CDR3 nucleotides are TGTGCCGGCGGGGGAACCAACACTGAAGCTTTCTTT. As protein: CAGGGTNTEAFF. V gene TRBV28 combines with J gene TRBJ1-1; tentative D call: TRBD1 (5 bases). V lost 11 bases and J 2 bases, leaving 12 bases between the germline ends. CDR1 and CDR2 (germline): MDHEN, SYDVKM. This CDR3 is 12 amino acids long.

The chain recombines TRBV12-3 or TRBV12-4 with TRBJ1-1, with 8 bases matching TRBD1. The trim removed 2 bases at V and 4 bases at J, leaving 6 bases unmatched. The CDR3 extends over 15 amino acids. CDR3 in amino acids: CASSLIQGVGTEAFF. Here the CDR3 DNA reads TGTGCCAGCAGTTTAATACAGGGGGTAGGCACTGAAGCTTTCTTT.

This rearrangement joins TRBV7-9 to TRBJ2-3; 9 bases agree with TRBD2. Germline V lookup: CDR1 SEHNR, CDR2 FQNEAQ (reference sequence). The J segment lost 2 bases and the V segment lost 3 bases, leaving 9 bases of the junction unmatched. The CDR3 extends over 17 amino acids. CDR3 bases: TGTGCCAGCAGCTTTTGGGTAGCGGGAGCACTCACAGATACGCAGTATTTT. Translation: CASSFWVAGALTDTQYF.

This clonotype was counted only a few times. The CDR3 here is CASSKTANTEAFF. The CDR3, as DNA: TGTGCCAGCTCCAAGACCGCGAACACTGAAGCTTTCTTT. This sequence joins TRBV18 and TRBJ1-1, with D unresolved. Trimming shortened V by 6 bases and J by 1 base, and 9 bases separated the two germline ends. The CDR3 covers 13 residues. Looked up from germline, CDR1 is KGHSH and CDR2 is LQKENI.

The chain uses TRBV12-3 or TRBV12-4 and TRBJ2-1; the D is unclear. Trimming left V 5 bases short and J 8 bases short, with 16 bases between. This CDR3 is 14 amino acids long. The CDR3 nucleotides read TGTGCCAGCAGTCCCCCCGGTTTTAGCTATGAGCAGTTCTTC. It translates to CASSPPGFSYEQFF.

On this clonotype: A much larger clone differs from this one at a single base, so this may be a read error. This chain joins TRBV5-1 and TRBJ2-1; tentatively, D is TRBD1 or TRBD2 (5 bases each). V was trimmed by 0 bases and J by 0 bases, leaving 13 bases between them. Looked up from germline, CDR1 is SGHRS and CDR2 is YFSETQ. This CDR3 has 17 residues. The chain's CDR3 is CASSLGDHTSSYNEQFF. In DNA, the CDR3 is TGCGCCAGCAGCTTGGGGGACCATACGAGCTCCTACAATGAGCAGTTCTTC.

This clonotype was seen a few times. The V gene is TRBV27, the J gene TRBJ1-1; D possibly corresponds to TRBD1 (6 bases). The CDR3 totals 15 residues. V was shortened by 3 bases and J by 4 bases, with 15 bases between the two germline ends. Germline values: CDR1 MNHEY, CDR2 SMNVEV (reference sequence). The CDR3 DNA reads as TGTGCCAGCAGTTTCCACAGGGTCTTAGGCACTGAAGCTTTCTTT. This encodes CASSFHRVLGTEAFF.

CDR3 DNA: TGTGCCAGCAGTTACTCTTGGGAGACCCAGTACTTC. This codes for CASSYSWETQYF. This chain links TRBV6-6 with TRBJ2-5; D is undetermined. This CDR3 is 12 amino acids long. Germline CDR1 is MNHNY and CDR2 is SVGAGI (reference sequence). Trimming stripped 0 bases from V and 5 bases from J, with 4 bases between.

This clonotype was observed a few times. The rearrangement links TRBV3-1 to TRBJ1-2; TRBD1 is a possible D gene (5 bases). Germline-derived CDR1 and CDR2 are LGHDT and YNNKEL (reference sequence). The length of the CDR3 is 11 residues. The ends were cut back, 6 bases at V and 6 bases at J, with 8 bases in the middle. As DNA, the CDR3 is TGTGCCAGCAGGGGGCGGGATGGCTACACCTTC. Translation: CASRGRDGYTF.

This chain uses TRBV6-6 with TRBJ1-1, with D unclear. The germline CDR1 and CDR2 sequences are MNHNY and SVGAGI (reference sequence). Trimming cost V 6 bases and J 0 bases, with 8 bases left between them. CDR3 length: 13 residues. The CDR3 DNA is TGTGCCAGCAGCCGCAGACTGAACACTGAAGCTTTCTTT. It translates to CASSRRLNTEAFF.

The rearrangement links TRBV5-1 to TRBJ2-5, with D maybe TRBD2 (6 bases). V lost 4 bases and J 5 bases, leaving 21 bases between the germline ends. Per the germline V gene, CDR1 is SGHRS and CDR2 is YFSETQ. The CDR3 contains 16 residues. This CDR3 reads CASSVERRRGRETQYF. CDR3 nucleotides: TGCGCCAGCAGCGTAGAGAGGCGGCGAGGGAGGGAGACCCAGTACTTC.

This chain joins TRBV15 and TRBJ2-7; D is undetermined. The V gene's germline CDR1 is LNHNV and CDR2 YYDKDF (reference sequence). Between the trimmed V and J ends, which lost 0 bases and 6 bases, there was a span of 6 bases. CDR3 length equals 12 residues. The CDR3 DNA is TGTGCCACCAGCAGAGATTGGGGCGAGCAGTACTTC. This translates into CATSRDWGEQYF. The full variable domain, rest sourced from reference TRBV15 and TRBJ2-7, is DAMVIQNPRYQVTQFGKPVTLSCSQTLNHNVMYWYQQKSSQAPKLLFHYYDKDFNNEADTPDNFQSRRPNTSFCFLDIRSPGLGDTAMYLCATSRDWGEQYFGPGTRLTVT.

This clonotype was counted only a few times. The V and J genes are TRBV29-1 and TRBJ1-1; D is ambiguous. Trimming took 7 bases from V and 3 from J, leaving 18 bases between them. The germline gives CDR1 SQVTM, CDR2 ANQGSEA. The CDR3 totals 14 residues. In nucleotides, the CDR3 is TGCAGCGGTGGCTTGTTGAAGACCGACACTGAAGCTTTCTTT. It is translated as CSGGLLKTDTEAFF.